The T cell receptor beta chain under discussion was sequenced for a study of vaccination and CD4 T cells after COVID-19. Looking at the study overall: A vaccine, either BNT162b2 or mRNA-1273, was given to participants in two doses. Median time from COVID diagnosis to post-COVID sampling was about 14 weeks (35 to 161). Each of the control cultures got a CEFX pool, an HIV-1 Nef pool, or no peptide.

Documented treatment: roughly 11-day PBMC culture with coronavirus spike peptide pools or control peptides (ViraFEST assay). One should note that the unexposed donor's CD4+ T cells were collected before the COVID-19 pandemic (2011-2018). Cultured CD4+ T-cell DNA underwent Oncomine TCR Beta short-read sequencing. One entry per CDR3 protein results from TCRdb running MiXCR on the PCR reads. Of thousands of distinct CDR3 sequences listed, around 43% are singletons. This clonotype was seen more than once but under ten times. Its antigen remains unknown. The sample consisted of CD4+ T cells from blood, cultured in vitro. This TCR derives from a human donor in good health.

CDR3 coding DNA: TGTGCCAGCAGTCCGACAGTCAATGAGCAGTTCTTC. This encodes CASSPTVNEQFF. V and J are TRBV27 and TRBJ2-1; tentative D call: TRBD1 (5 bases). This CDR3 contains 12 residues. Germline V gives CDR1 MNHEY, CDR2 SMNVEV (reference sequence). V was trimmed by 5 bases and J by 6 bases, leaving 8 bases between them.